The rows below give T cell receptor beta chains drawn from one sample of a study of cytomegalovirus exposure and HLA in healthy donors. The table came from immunoSEQ multiplex PCR; TCRdb's copy has only in-frame clones and leaves some out. This sample's clone table lists tens of thousands of clones. The sequencing input was PBMCs. These receptors originate from a woman aged 30 to 39 in good health and CMV-seronegative. CDR3s include the opening cysteine and the closing phenylalanine or tryptophan. A D gene is named only where the DNA matches it firmly.

TGTGCCAGCAGTTTATCGGGCGCAAGACAGGTCAATCAGCCCCAGCATTTT,CASSLSGARQVNQPQHF,TRBV27,-,TRBJ1-5
TGTGCCAGCAGCTTGGGGGGGCGATTCGACCACGAGCAGTACTTC,CASSLGGRFDHEQYF,TRBV13,-,TRBJ2-7
TGTGCCAGTAGTCTGTTCTCCGAGGTCGTGAACACTGAAGCTTTCTTT,CASSLFSEVVNTEAFF,TRBV19,-,TRBJ1-1
TGTGCCAGCCCCCAGCCGGGGGTTGGCCTCGATACGCAGTATTTT,CASPQPGVGLDTQYF,TRBV6-1,-,TRBJ2-3
TGTGCCAGCAGTTTAGGTATTCTAGCGGGAGTTCACGAGCAGTACTTC,CASSLGILAGVHEQYF,TRBV28,TRBD2,TRBJ2-7
TGTGCCAGCAGCTTAACGCGCAATGAGCAGTTCTTC,CASSLTRNEQFF,TRBV7-9,-,TRBJ2-1
TGTGCCTGGAGTGTACAGGGGACAGCTGTCTCTGGCTACACCTTC,CAWSVQGTAVSGYTF,TRBV30,TRBD1,TRBJ1-2
TGTGCCAGCAGTTACGAGGTATACAATGAGCAGTTCTTC,CASSYEVYNEQFF,TRBV6-6,-,TRBJ2-1
TGTGCCAGCAGCCAAGGGAGGGAGGGTATGGGCTCTGGGGCCAACGTCCTGACTTTC,CASSQGREGMGSGANVLTF,TRBV4-2,TRBD2,TRBJ2-6
TGTGCCAGCAGTTTATCGGGGACTTATTTCACCGGGGAGCTGTTTTTT,CASSLSGTYFTGELFF,TRBV27,-,TRBJ2-2
TGTGCCAGCAGCTTGGATAGGGGGTTGAATGAGCAGTTCTTC,CASSLDRGLNEQFF,TRBV5-6,-,TRBJ2-1
TGTGCCAGCAGCCCGGGACTAAATTCCTACGAGCAGTACTTC,CASSPGLNSYEQYF,TRBV7-3,TRBD2,TRBJ2-7
TGTGCCAGCAGCGCAGCAGGAATTTTCGAGACCCAGTACTTC,CASSAAGIFETQYF,TRBV7-9,-,TRBJ2-5
TGTGCCTGGAGTGTACAGGGCAACACTGAAGCTTTCTTT,CAWSVQGNTEAFF,TRBV30,-,TRBJ1-1
TGTGCCAGCGGATTTGAGGTCACTGAAGCTTTCTTT,CASGFEVTEAFF,TRBV19,-,TRBJ1-1